What follows are 14 T cell receptor beta chains derived from one specimen sequenced in a study of beta chain features in type 1 diabetes. The study, taken as a whole, reports: TCRB CDR3s were moderately but significantly shorter in Type 1 diabetes patients in all four CD4+ subsets.

Antigens for these TCRs are unknown. Reverse transcribing all isolated RNA meant expressed TCRB transcripts were sequenced. TCRdb's copy holds only in-frame clones and misses some; the assay was immunoSEQ multiplex PCR. The sample lists 200,000 to 300,000 clones, under 13% occurring once. The specimen was naive CD4+ T cells from blood. These receptors came from a man aged 25 to 40 with type 1 diabetes.

This clone was observed a few times. This sequence joins TRBV19 and TRBJ1-2; 7 bases fit TRBD1. With V trimmed by 5 bases and J by 8 bases, 14 bases remained unmatched. Looked up from germline, CDR1 is LNHDA and CDR2 is SQIVND (reference sequence). This CDR3 region has 15 residues. This CDR3 reads CASSVQGNRGEGYTF. CDR3 DNA: TGTGCCAGTAGTGTACAGGGGAATCGGGGAGAAGGCTACACCTTC. Looking up the rest from reference TRBV19 and TRBJ1-2 gives the full variable domain: DGGITQSPKYLFRKEGQNVTLSCEQNLNHDAMYWYRQDPGQGLRLIYYSQIVNDFQKGDIAEGYSVSREKKESFPLTVTSAQKNPTAFYLCASSVQGNRGEGYTFGSGTRLTVV.

A few counts support this clone. The V gene is TRBV6-5, the J gene TRBJ2-1, with D tentatively TRBD1 (5 bases). Per the germline V gene, CDR1 is MNHEY and CDR2 is SVGAGI. V lost 5 bases, J lost 4 bases, and 9 bases lay in between. This CDR3 has 13 amino acids. The CDR3 reads CASSPQGYNEQFF. The DNA of the CDR3 is TGTGCCAGCAGTCCTCAGGGTTACAATGAGCAGTTCTTC.

This clone has only a few counts. This rearrangement joins TRBV29-1 to TRBJ2-7, with TRBD1 matching 9 bases. Germline V gene sequence: CDR1 SQVTM, CDR2 ANQGSEA. The CDR3 spans 13 residues. J lost 4 bases, V lost 6 bases, and 7 bases had no gene match. CDR3 in amino acids: CSVKGQGTYEQYF. Written as DNA, the CDR3 is TGCAGCGTGAAGGGACAGGGTACGTACGAGCAGTACTTC.

The chain employs TRBV7-9 and TRBJ2-5; D is perhaps TRBD2 (5 bases). The V gene lost 3 bases and the J gene lost 1 base, with 9 bases spanning the gap. The CDR3 is 14 amino acids. From germline, CDR1 is SEHNR and CDR2 FQNEAQ (reference sequence). The CDR3 spells CASSFGGSQETQYF. The CDR3 DNA follows: TGTGCCAGCAGCTTTGGAGGCAGCCAAGAGACCCAGTACTTC.

This clone was seen only a few times. The CDR3 nucleotides are TGCGCCAGCAGCCCTCGACACTCCTCCCCGACAGATACGCAGTATTTT. As protein: CASSPRHSSPTDTQYF. The V and J genes are TRBV5-1 and TRBJ2-3, with D unclear. Trimming left V 4 bases short and J 3 bases short, with 18 bases between. Germline values: CDR1 SGHRS, CDR2 YFSETQ. This CDR3 is 16 amino acids long.

This clone occurred a few times. The chain couples TRBV11-2 to TRBJ2-5; possible D gene TRBD1, 6 bases. Germline CDR1 reads SGHAT; CDR2 reads FQNNGV. This CDR3 spans 17 amino acids. V lost 5 bases to trimming and J lost 5 bases, with 24 bases between them. The DNA for the CDR3 is TGTGCCAGCAGCCGATCCTCCCAGACAGGCCCCCGGGAGACCCAGTACTTC. As protein: CASSRSSQTGPRETQYF.

The CDR3 nucleotides read TGTGCCACCACTCCAGGGGTGAACACTGAAGCTTTCTTT. Translating it yields CATTPGVNTEAFF. The V gene is TRBV19, the J gene TRBJ1-1; TRBD1 might be the D (6 bases). V lost 10 bases and J lost 0, with 12 bases in between. The germline gives CDR1 LNHDA, CDR2 SQIVND (reference sequence). There are 13 residues in the CDR3. The full variable domain, rest sourced from reference TRBV19 and TRBJ1-1, is DGGITQSPKYLFRKEGQNVTLSCEQNLNHDAMYWYRQDPGQGLRLIYYSQIVNDFQKGDIAEGYSVSREKKESFPLTVTSAQKNPTAFYLCATTPGVNTEAFFGQGTRLTVV.

In this sample, this clone turned up a few times. The V gene is TRBV29-1, the J gene TRBJ2-1; D possibly corresponds to TRBD2 (7 bases). V lost 6 bases and J 4 bases, leaving 13 bases between the germline ends. This CDR3 contains 13 residues. Germline-derived CDR1 and CDR2 are SQVTM and ANQGSEA. DNA for the CDR3: TGCAGCGTGGGGGGGCGGAATTACAATGAGCAGTTCTTC. Its translation: CSVGGRNYNEQFF.

This rearrangement joins TRBV5-4 to TRBJ2-7, with 12 bases fitting TRBD1. CDR1 is SGHNT, CDR2 YYREEE, per germline (reference sequence). V lost 3 bases, J lost 6 bases, and 7 bases stayed unmatched. The CDR3 is 15 amino acids. The CDR3 DNA reads as TGTGCCAGCAGCTCTCCGGGACAGGGGGCCAGCGAGCAGTACTTC. Protein product: CASSSPGQGASEQYF.

The count of this clone is one. The CDR3 sequence is CASSLEGRGTQYF. The CDR3 region has the DNA TGTGCCAGCAGCTTAGAAGGGAGAGGGACCCAGTACTTC. This chain joins TRBV7-2 and TRBJ2-5; maybe TRBD2 (5 bases). The CDR3 contains 13 residues. Germline V gene data show CDR1 as SGHTA and CDR2 as FQGNSA. Trimming cost V 1 base and J 7 bases, with 10 bases left between them.

This sequence joins TRBV6-1 and TRBJ2-7; D perhaps matches TRBD1 (6 bases). The CDR3 covers 12 residues. The germline V and J ends were trimmed by 6 bases and 12 bases, with 18 bases remaining between them. Per the germline V gene, CDR1 is MNHNS and CDR2 is SASEGT. CDR3 sequence reads: CASRGADLQRYF. The CDR3 coding sequence is TGTGCCAGCAGGGGGGCGGATCTCCAGAGGTACTTC.

This clone was seen a few times. The gene calls are TRBV11-1 and TRBJ1-1; no clear D gene. V lost 6 bases to trimming and J lost 8 bases, with 13 bases between them. Germline CDR1 and CDR2: SGHAT and FQDESV (reference sequence). This CDR3 comprises 12 residues. In DNA, the CDR3 is TGTGCCAGCAGTCGGGGAGAGCGAGAAGCTTTCTTT. It is translated as CASSRGEREAFF.

V gene TRBV18 combines with J gene TRBJ2-1; perhaps TRBD1 as D (6 bases). This CDR3 region has 16 residues. Germline V gives CDR1 KGHSH, CDR2 LQKENI. The ends were cut back, 3 bases at V and 3 bases at J, with 15 bases in the middle. The CDR3 sequence: CASSPWSTGFYNEQFF. CDR3 DNA sequence: TGTGCCAGCTCACCTTGGTCCACAGGGTTCTACAATGAGCAGTTCTTC.

This chain connects TRBV7-9 to TRBJ1-4, with 7 bases matching TRBD1. Germline values: CDR1 SEHNR, CDR2 FQNEAQ (reference sequence). Unmatched junction bases numbered 0, after V lost 0 bases and J lost 8 bases. The CDR3 spans 13 residues. This chain's CDR3 is CASSLAGQEKLFF. CDR3 nucleotides: TGTGCCAGCAGCTTAGCGGGACAGGAAAAACTGTTTTTT.